The entry below gives a single T cell receptor (beta chain) sequence along with its context. The sample is drawn from a study of blood T cell repertoires in COVID-19. Study summary: COVID-19 samples, acute and convalescent, were from the United States, Italy and Spain.

Authors' methods: Researchers report that nucleated cell counts were estimated from reference gene primer amplification. Assay: immunoSEQ multiplex PCR; the TCRdb copy retains only in-frame clones and omits some. V and J calls and clone size are given by that table; D and trimming were obtained from the DNA. The sample holds fewer than 75,000 clones; around 92% are singletons and the top ten take 4.6%. Trimming shortened V by 6 bases and J by 1 base, and 13 bases separated the two germline ends. CDR1 MNHEY and CDR2 SMNVEV come from the germline V gene (reference sequence). The CDR3 runs to 15 residues.

The receptor's source is a man aged 45-65 years with active COVID-19. This chain uses TRBV27 with TRBJ1-3, with D perhaps TRBD1 (5 bases). What was sequenced was peripheral blood. The CDR3: CASRPVQGSGNTIYF. CDR3 nucleotides: TGTGCCAGCAGACCAGTCCAGGGTTCTGGAAACACCATATATTTT.